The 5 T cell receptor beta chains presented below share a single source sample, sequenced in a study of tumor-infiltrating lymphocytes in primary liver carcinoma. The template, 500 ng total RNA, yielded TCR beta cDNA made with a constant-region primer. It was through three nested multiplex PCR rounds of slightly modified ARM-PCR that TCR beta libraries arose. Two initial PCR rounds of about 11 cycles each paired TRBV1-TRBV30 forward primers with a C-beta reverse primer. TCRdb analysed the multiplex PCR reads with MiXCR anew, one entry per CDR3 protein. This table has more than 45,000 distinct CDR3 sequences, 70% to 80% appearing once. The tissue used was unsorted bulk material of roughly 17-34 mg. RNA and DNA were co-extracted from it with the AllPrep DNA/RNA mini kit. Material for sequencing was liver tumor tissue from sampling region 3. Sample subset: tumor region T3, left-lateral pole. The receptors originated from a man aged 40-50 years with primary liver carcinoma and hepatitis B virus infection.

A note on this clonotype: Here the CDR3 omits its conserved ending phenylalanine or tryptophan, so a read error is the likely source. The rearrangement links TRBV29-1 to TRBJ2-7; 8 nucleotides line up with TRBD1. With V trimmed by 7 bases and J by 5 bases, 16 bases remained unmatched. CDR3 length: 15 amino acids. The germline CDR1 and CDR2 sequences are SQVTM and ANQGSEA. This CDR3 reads CSAHLEPSGGDEQYI. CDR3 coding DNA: TGCAGCGCTCACTTGGAACCGTCAGGGGGCGACGAGCAGTACATC.

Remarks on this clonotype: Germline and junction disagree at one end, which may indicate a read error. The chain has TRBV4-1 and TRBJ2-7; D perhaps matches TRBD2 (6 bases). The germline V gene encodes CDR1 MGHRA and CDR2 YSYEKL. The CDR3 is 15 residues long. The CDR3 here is CASSQKALANYEQHF. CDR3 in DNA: TGCGCCAGCAGCCAAAAGGCACTAGCAAACTACGAGCAGCACTTC.

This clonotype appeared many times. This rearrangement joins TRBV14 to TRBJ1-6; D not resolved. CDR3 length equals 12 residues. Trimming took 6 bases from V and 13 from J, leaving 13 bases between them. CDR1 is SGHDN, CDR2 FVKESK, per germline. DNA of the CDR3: TGTGCCAGCAGGCCGGGCACGAAGCCCCTCCACTTT. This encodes CASRPGTKPLHF.

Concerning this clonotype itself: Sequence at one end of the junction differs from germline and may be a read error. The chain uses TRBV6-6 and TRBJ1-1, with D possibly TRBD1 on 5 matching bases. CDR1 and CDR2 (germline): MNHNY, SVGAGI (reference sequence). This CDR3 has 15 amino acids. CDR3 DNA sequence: TGTGCCAGCAGGTCGGGGCTAGTGGCGCCCACTGAAGCTTTATTT. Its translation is CASRSGLVAPTEALF.

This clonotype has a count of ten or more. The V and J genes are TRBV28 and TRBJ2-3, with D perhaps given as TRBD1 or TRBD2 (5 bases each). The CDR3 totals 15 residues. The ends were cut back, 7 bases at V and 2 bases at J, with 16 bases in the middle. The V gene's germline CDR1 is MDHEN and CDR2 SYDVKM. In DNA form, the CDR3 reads TGTGCCAGCACCCTGAGGGGCCCATACACAGATACGCAGTATTTT. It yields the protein CASTLRGPYTDTQYF.